This T cell receptor beta chain appears in the sequencing data of a study of blood T cells in healthy people across ages. A sample-barcoded 5' primer and a J-beta primer mix were used in a second PCR of about 6 to 12 cycles. MiXCR, run by TCRdb on the 5' RACE reads, gives a single entry per CDR3 protein. The table has about 1.6 million distinct CDR3 sequences, roughly 32% seen once. In this sample, this clonotype turned up a few times. Trimming removed 6 bases from V and 4 bases from J, with 10 bases in between. CDR3 length equals 14 residues. Germline V CDR1 and CDR2: MNHNS, SASEGT. For every donor, a draw yielded roughly 9.3 milliliters of peripheral blood.

Sequencing used blood. This sequence was found in a woman younger than 45 in good health. The rearrangement joins TRBV6-1 to TRBJ2-6; D remains unclear. The DNA for the CDR3 is TGTGCCAGCAGGGAAACGGACGGGGCCAACGTCCTGACTTTC. Translated, it gives CASRETDGANVLTF.